The rows below give T cell receptor beta chains drawn from one sample of a study of cytomegalovirus exposure and HLA in healthy donors. TCRdb's copy holds only in-frame clones and misses some; the assay was immunoSEQ multiplex PCR. The sample records about 130,000 clones, 76% being singletons. The sequenced sample was PBMCs. The source is a middle-aged man in good health and CMV-seronegative. Both conserved end residues are part of each CDR3. The D gene is left open where the match is weak. Clone size is not always given. Where it is, it says once, few, many or a class for expanded clones.

V gene: TRBV1
J gene: TRBJ2-5
D gene: -
clone size: -
CDR3 DNA: -
CDR3 protein: CTSSQDLVASGAHQETQYF

V gene: TRBV28
J gene: TRBJ2-7
D gene: TRBD2
clone size: -
CDR3 DNA: TGTGCCAGCAGTTTATCGACTAGCGGGAGTGTCTACGAGCAGTACTTC
CDR3 protein: CASSLSTSGSVYEQYF

V gene: TRBV28
J gene: TRBJ2-7
D gene: TRBD1
clone size: -
CDR3 DNA: TGTGCCAGCAGTCGCCCGGGACAGGGTTTTGTGCAGTACTTC
CDR3 protein: CASSRPGQGFVQYF

V gene: TRBV7-9
J gene: TRBJ2-2
D gene: -
clone size: -
CDR3 DNA: TGTGCCAGCAGCAGGGACTGGGGCACCGGGGAGCTGTTTTTT
CDR3 protein: CASSRDWGTGELFF

V gene: TRBV29-1
J gene: TRBJ2-1
D gene: TRBD2
clone size: -
CDR3 DNA: TGCAGCGCCGACCCCATGATAGCGGGAGGCCAGTACAATGAGCAGTTCTTC
CDR3 protein: CSADPMIAGGQYNEQFF

V gene: TRBV12-1
J gene: TRBJ2-7
D gene: -
clone size: -
CDR3 DNA: TGTGCCAAAAAACAGGGGGGCTACGAGCAGTACTTC
CDR3 protein: CAKKQGGYEQYF

V gene: TRBV2
J gene: TRBJ1-3
D gene: -
clone size: -
CDR3 DNA: TGTGCCAGCAGTAGAGAGGGCTCTGGAAACACCATATATTTT
CDR3 protein: CASSREGSGNTIYF

V gene: TRBV13
J gene: TRBJ2-7
D gene: TRBD2
clone size: few
CDR3 DNA: TGTGCCAGCAGCCAGCGGACTAGCGGAGGAACCTACGAGCAGTACTTC
CDR3 protein: CASSQRTSGGTYEQYF

V gene: TRBV30
J gene: TRBJ1-5
D gene: -
clone size: -
CDR3 DNA: TGTGCCTGGAGCGTTCGCGGTCTAGTCAATCAGCCCCAGCATTTT
CDR3 protein: CAWSVRGLVNQPQHF

V gene: TRBV2
J gene: TRBJ1-1
D gene: TRBD1
clone size: -
CDR3 DNA: TGTGCCAGCAGCCTTACAGGGGCCACTAGGACTGAAGCTTTCTTT
CDR3 protein: CASSLTGATRTEAFF

V gene: TRBV6-1
J gene: TRBJ2-1
D gene: TRBD2
clone size: -
CDR3 DNA: TGTGCCAGCAGTGACCTTTGGACTAGCCCGAATGAGCAGTTCTTC
CDR3 protein: CASSDLWTSPNEQFF

V gene: TRBV5-4
J gene: TRBJ1-1
D gene: TRBD1
clone size: -
CDR3 DNA: TGTGCCAGCAGCTTGGGAACAGGGGTAGGAGGGACTGAAGCTTTCTTT
CDR3 protein: CASSLGTGVGGTEAFF

V gene: TRBV28
J gene: TRBJ2-7
D gene: -
clone size: -
CDR3 DNA: TGTGCCAGCCTCGACGACTCTTACTACGAGCAGTACTTC
CDR3 protein: CASLDDSYYEQYF

V gene: TRBV6-1
J gene: TRBJ1-1
D gene: -
clone size: -
CDR3 DNA: TGTGCCAGCAGTGAAGGGGGTTGGAGGCCGCCGGTAGCTTTCTTT
CDR3 protein: CASSEGGWRPPVAFF